The next 26 T cell receptor beta chains were all read from a single sample in a study of cytomegalovirus exposure and HLA in healthy donors. TCRdb keeps only in-frame clones here, not all; method: immunoSEQ multiplex PCR. This table has 150,000 to 160,000 clones, 65% to 90% appearing once. Sequencing used PBMCs. The origin of the receptors is a man between 18 and 35 years old in good health and CMV-seropositive.

The chain joins TRBV4-1 to TRBJ2-1; 12 nucleotides line up with TRBD2. V shed 3 bases and J 5 bases; nucleotides not matched to a gene: 5. The CDR3 is 16 residues long. Germline V CDR1 and CDR2: MGHRA, YSYEKL. The CDR3: CASSHPLAGGHNEQFF. The CDR3 coding sequence is TGCGCCAGCAGCCACCCTCTAGCGGGAGGGCACAATGAGCAGTTCTTC.

V gene TRBV4-1 combines with J gene TRBJ1-3; TRBD1 matches 11 bases. J was trimmed by 7 bases and V by 0 bases; bases with no gene match: 5. The CDR3 consists of 16 residues. The germline CDR1 and CDR2 sequences are MGHRA and YSYEKL. CDR3 in amino acids: CASSQDSRTGGNTIYF. In DNA form, the CDR3 reads TGCGCCAGCAGCCAAGATAGCCGGACAGGGGGCAACACCATATATTTT.

The chain's CDR3 is CASGLGTSGMSDTQYF. The CDR3 DNA follows: TGTGCTAGTGGTTTGGGGACTAGCGGGATGTCAGATACGCAGTATTTT. The chain employs TRBV12-5 and TRBJ2-3; TRBD2 aligns across 12 bases. The germline V gene encodes CDR1 LGHNT and CDR2 FRNRAP. Trimming took 1 base from V and 4 from J; bases not matched to a gene: 3. CDR3 length: 16 amino acids.

The rearrangement uses TRBV5-6 and TRBJ2-7, with a possible D match to TRBD1 (7 bases). Germline V gives CDR1 SGHDT, CDR2 YYEEEE. V lost 4 bases and J 3 bases, leaving 14 bases between the germline ends. The length of the CDR3 is 14 residues. CDR3 nucleotides: TGTGCCAGCAGCCGCCCAGGGGGAGGCTACGAGCAGTACTTC. This encodes CASSRPGGGYEQYF.

The CDR3 DNA reads TGTGCCAGCAGCGGTAGACAGGGGGCTGGTAATGAAAAACTGTTTTTT. This translates into CASSGRQGAGNEKLFF. This chain joins TRBV7-2 and TRBJ1-4; 10 bases agree with TRBD1. Trimming cost V 5 bases and J 4 bases; bases outside gene matches: 7. Germline V lookup: CDR1 SGHTA, CDR2 FQGNSA. This CDR3 is built from 16 residues.

This clone was found a few times. This chain connects TRBV20-1 to TRBJ2-7; a weak D match, TRBD2 (6 bases). The CDR3 is 11 amino acids. Per the germline V gene, CDR1 is DFQATT and CDR2 is SNEGSKA (reference sequence). This CDR3 reads CRAGTSYEQYF. The CDR3 DNA reads as TGCAGGGCCGGGACTTCCTACGAGCAGTACTTC.

The chain has TRBV11-2 and TRBJ1-4; maybe TRBD1 (5 bases). The V end was cut by 3 bases, the J end by 0 bases, with 14 bases between. Germline V CDR1 and CDR2: SGHAT, FQNNGV. This CDR3 has 17 residues. The CDR3 here is CASSFHRGVSTNEKLFF. The CDR3 nucleotides read TGTGCCAGCAGCTTCCACCGGGGGGTCTCAACTAATGAAAAACTGTTTTTT.

This rearrangement joins TRBV11-2 to TRBJ2-7; possible D gene TRBD2, 5 bases. This CDR3 has 14 amino acids. V shed 8 bases and J shed 0 bases, with 14 bases lying between them. Germline V gene lookup returns CDR1 SGHAT and CDR2 FQNNGV. The CDR3 DNA reads as TGTGCCAGCCTCCTTAGCGCCCGCTCCTACGAGCAGTACTTC. Translated, it gives CASLLSARSYEQYF.

CDR3 DNA sequence: TGTGCCAGCAGCTCCTCAGGGGGACAAGAGACCCAGTACTTC. Encoded protein: CASSSSGGQETQYF. The gene calls are TRBV11-2 and TRBJ2-5; 7 bases fit TRBD1. Germline V gene sequence: CDR1 SGHAT, CDR2 FQNNGV. The CDR3 has 14 residues. Losses at the gene ends were 4 bases for V and 2 bases for J; bases not matched to a gene: 4.

This clone was detected only once. The chain couples TRBV7-9 to TRBJ2-7; perhaps TRBD2 as D (6 bases). There are 16 residues in the CDR3. With 2 bases removed from V and 3 bases from J, the gap between germline ends came to 17 bases. Germline V CDR1 and CDR2: SEHNR, FQNEAQ (reference sequence). The CDR3 reads CASSLTAPGLIYEQYF. In nucleotides, the CDR3 is TGTGCCAGCAGCTTAACCGCCCCGGGACTCATCTACGAGCAGTACTTC.

The rearrangement links TRBV5-5 to TRBJ2-5, with 8 bases identical to TRBD2. The CDR3 totals 15 residues. The V segment lost 3 bases and the J segment 4 bases; nucleotides outside the gene matches: 8. The germline V gene encodes CDR1 SGHKS and CDR2 YYEKEE (reference sequence). In DNA form, the CDR3 reads TGTGCCAGCAGCTCGACGGGGGGGCCGGGAGAGACCCAGTACTTC. Translated, it gives CASSSTGGPGETQYF.

The chain has TRBV7-9 and TRBJ1-5; D remains ambiguous. This CDR3 has 14 amino acids. The germline gives CDR1 SEHNR, CDR2 FQNEAQ (reference sequence). With 5 bases removed from V and 3 bases from J, the gap between germline ends came to 11 bases. CDR3 in DNA: TGTGCCAGCAGCGGGAGCAGGATCAATCAGCCCCAGCATTTT. Amino acid sequence: CASSGSRINQPQHF.

V gene TRBV4-1 combines with J gene TRBJ2-5, with 8 bases identical to TRBD2. V lost 0 bases, J lost 0 bases, and 3 bases stayed unmatched. The CDR3 length is 16 residues. Germline V CDR1 and CDR2: MGHRA, YSYEKL. The CDR3: CASSQEPSGHQETQYF. CDR3 nucleotide sequence: TGCGCCAGCAGCCAAGAGCCTAGCGGGCACCAAGAGACCCAGTACTTC.

The chain joins TRBV5-4 to TRBJ2-1, with 10 bases aligning to TRBD2. Germline V gene sequence: CDR1 SGHNT, CDR2 YYREEE (reference sequence). The CDR3 sequence is 15 residues long. V shed 4 bases and J 8 bases; nucleotides not matched to a gene: 9. CDR3 in DNA: TGTGCCAGCAGCCAACTAGCGGGACGGCCATATGAGCAGTTCTTC. This encodes CASSQLAGRPYEQFF.

The rearrangement joins TRBV7-9 to TRBJ2-7; 8 positions agree with TRBD2. After removal of 3 bases from V and 2 bases from J, the junction contained 3 bases not matched to a gene. Germline loops: CDR1 SEHNR, CDR2 FQNEAQ (reference sequence). The CDR3 contains 14 residues. The CDR3, as DNA: TGTGCCAGCAGCTTCGGGACTAGTGCCTACGAGCAGTACTTC. This sequence encodes CASSFGTSAYEQYF.

This clone came up a few times. The chain couples TRBV30 to TRBJ1-1; no definite D call. Trimming removed 4 bases from V and 1 base from J, with 10 bases in between. The CDR3 runs to 13 residues. Germline V gene sequence: CDR1 GTSNPN, CDR2 SVGIG (reference sequence). The chain's CDR3 is CAWKEAWNTEAFF. The CDR3 region has the DNA TGTGCCTGGAAAGAGGCTTGGAACACTGAAGCTTTCTTT.

This rearrangement joins TRBV6-6 to TRBJ2-7, with TRBD1 identical over 7 bases. Germline loops: CDR1 MNHNY, CDR2 SVGAGI (reference sequence). The length of the CDR3 is 14 residues. The V and J ends lost 6 bases and 3 bases, in that order; junction bases with no gene match: 8. In nucleotides, the CDR3 is TGTGCCAGCAGCCACCGGGACAGTCTCTACGAGCAGTACTTC. Amino acids: CASSHRDSLYEQYF.

The chain employs TRBV10-3 and TRBJ1-2; D call uncertain. CDR3 length: 15 residues. V was pared by 3 bases and J by 6 bases, with 17 bases between. The germline CDR1 and CDR2 sequences are ENHRY and SYGVKD. CDR3 region: CAISDGAGAGDGYTF. CDR3 nucleotide sequence: TGTGCCATCAGTGACGGAGCGGGTGCCGGCGATGGCTACACCTTC.

V and J are TRBV4-3 and TRBJ2-2; D is perhaps TRBD2 (7 bases). Germline loops: CDR1 LGHNA, CDR2 YSLEER. Trimming stripped 4 bases from V and 3 bases from J, with 12 bases between. This CDR3 region has 15 residues. CDR3 sequence reads: CASSPKGGYTGELFF. DNA of the CDR3: TGCGCCAGCAGCCCAAAGGGGGGGTACACCGGGGAGCTGTTTTTT.

The V and J genes are TRBV5-1 and TRBJ1-2; D perhaps matches TRBD1 (6 bases). V lost 0 bases to trimming and J lost 4 bases, with 10 bases between them. Germline V gene data show CDR1 as SGHRS and CDR2 as YFSETQ. The length of the CDR3 is 14 residues. CDR3 residues: CASSLGAGVYGYTF. The DNA for the CDR3 is TGCGCCAGCAGCTTGGGGGCAGGGGTCTATGGCTACACCTTC.

This rearrangement joins TRBV6-5 to TRBJ2-5, with D possibly being TRBD2 (5 bases). The V and J ends lost 7 bases and 7 bases respectively, with 16 bases between them. CDR1 MNHEY and CDR2 SVGAGI come from the germline V gene. This CDR3 comprises 13 residues. The CDR3 sequence is CASKPPGEGTQYF. CDR3 bases: TGTGCCAGCAAGCCACCTGGAGAGGGGACCCAGTACTTC.

The CDR3 DNA is TGTGCCAGCAGCTTAGAGGAGTCAGGGACAAATCAGCCCCAGCATTTT. As protein: CASSLEESGTNQPQHF. The V gene is TRBV11-2, the J gene TRBJ1-5; possibly TRBD1 for D (6 bases). CDR1 and CDR2 from the germline V gene are SGHAT and FQNNGV. Trimming removed 0 bases from V and 4 bases from J, with 13 bases in between. CDR3 length: 16 amino acids.

The CDR3 spells CASSPPGIQETQYF. Written as DNA, the CDR3 is TGTGCCAGCAGCCCACCCGGGATACAAGAGACCCAGTACTTC. The chain links TRBV7-2 to TRBJ2-5; a weak D match, TRBD2 (5 bases). Trimming took 5 bases from V and 2 from J, leaving 12 bases between them. The CDR3 extends over 14 amino acids. CDR1 is SGHTA, CDR2 FQGNSA, per germline.

The chain joins TRBV7-2 to TRBJ2-4; 10 positions match TRBD1. CDR1 is SGHTA and CDR2 is FQGNSA in the germline V gene. The CDR3 is 16 amino acids. The V gene end was trimmed by 5 bases and the J gene end by 12 bases; junction bases not matched to a gene: 16. The CDR3 is CASSPGQGMFDPAQYF. CDR3 nucleotides: TGTGCCAGCAGCCCGGGACAGGGGATGTTCGATCCGGCTCAGTACTTC.

This clone was observed a handful of times. The chain has TRBV29-1 and TRBJ1-4; D ambiguous. The CDR3 sequence is 10 residues long. Germline V gene data show CDR1 as SQVTM and CDR2 as ANQGSEA. Trimming removed 4 bases at V and 12 bases at J, with 9 bases between. The CDR3 nucleotides are TGCAGCGTTGGAAGAGAGGAACTGTTTTTT. This encodes CSVGREELFF. Supplemented by reference TRBV29-1 and TRBJ1-4, the full variable domain reads SAVISQKPSRDICQRGTSLTIQCQVDSQVTMMFWYRQQPGQSLTLIATANQGSEATYESGFVIDKFPISRPNLTFSTLTVSNMSPEDSSIYLCSVGREELFFGSGTQLSVL.

The chain recombines TRBV7-9 with TRBJ2-3; TRBD1 is a possible D gene (5 bases). V was pared by 5 bases and J by 2 bases, with 14 bases between. Germline assignment: CDR1 SEHNR and CDR2 FQNEAQ (reference sequence). The CDR3 is 15 residues long. The CDR3 loop reads CASSLGQVITDTQYF. DNA for the CDR3: TGTGCCAGCAGCCTGGGGCAGGTTATCACAGATACGCAGTATTTT.